The next 20 T cell receptor beta chains were all read from a single sample in a study of blood T cell repertoires in COVID-19. Sequencing was performed with immunoSEQ multiplex PCR; in TCRdb, only in-frame clones are kept and a portion is missing. The sample lists 150,000 to 200,000 clones, approximately 80% occurring once. The sample taken for sequencing was PBMCs or T cells enriched from blood (not recorded which). The source of these receptors is a man between 50 and 59 years old who had recovered from COVID-19.

The genes are TRBV2 and TRBJ1-5; D not certain. V lost 2 bases and J 7 bases, leaving 9 bases between the germline ends. The CDR3 consists of 13 residues. CDR1 is SNHLY and CDR2 is FYNNEI in the germline V gene. The CDR3 sequence: CASSEQIFQPQHF. In nucleotides, the CDR3 is TGTGCCAGCAGTGAACAGATTTTCCAGCCCCAGCATTTT.

The V call is TRBV6-5, the J call TRBJ1-2; D uncertain. Germline loops: CDR1 MNHEY, CDR2 SVGAGI. This CDR3 is built from 14 residues. Trimming took off 7 bases at V and 4 bases at J, with 16 bases between the two ends. CDR3 bases: TGTGCCAGCAACAACGGCGGGTCATTCTATGGCTACACCTTC. This gives the protein CASNNGGSFYGYTF.

V is TRBV7-3 and J is TRBJ2-7, with D possibly matching TRBD1 (5 bases). The CDR3 runs to 16 residues. V lost 2 bases to trimming and J lost 1 base, with 15 bases between them. Germline CDR1 reads SGHTA; CDR2 reads FQGTGA. The CDR3 sequence is CASSLGWGSPSYEQYF. In DNA, the CDR3 is TGTGCCAGCAGCTTAGGTTGGGGCAGCCCTTCCTACGAGCAGTACTTC.

The chain has TRBV10-2 and TRBJ2-2, with D perhaps TRBD2 (5 bases). Germline CDR1 and CDR2: WSHSY and SAAADI. The V and J ends lost 9 bases and 1 base respectively, with 12 bases between them. The CDR3 contains 14 residues. CDR3 DNA sequence: TGCGCCAGTGTGGCGCGGGTGAACACCGGGGAGCTGTTTTTT. Protein product: CASVARVNTGELFF.

As to this clone: This sample includes further DNA sequences coding for the same CDR3. The CDR3 loop is CASSQDPRGTEAFF. The CDR3 DNA reads TGCGCCAGCAGCCAAGATCCCAGGGGGACTGAAGCTTTCTTT. J is TRBJ1-1 and V is TRBV4-1, with 7 bases aligning to TRBD1. Germline CDR1 and CDR2: MGHRA and YSYEKL. With V trimmed by 0 bases and J by 5 bases, 3 bases remained unmatched. The CDR3 is 14 amino acids.

The chain links TRBV29-1 to TRBJ2-3, with TRBD1 identical over 7 bases. Germline values: CDR1 SQVTM, CDR2 ANQGSEA. The CDR3 runs to 12 residues. V lost 6 bases, J lost 3 bases, and 3 bases stayed unmatched. CDR3 loop: CSVRQGTDTQYF. The CDR3 DNA reads as TGCAGCGTAAGACAGGGAACAGATACGCAGTATTTT.

The rearrangement uses TRBV29-1 and TRBJ1-3; tentative D call: TRBD1 (6 bases). The CDR3 is made up of 13 amino acids. V lost 3 bases and J lost 4, with 10 bases in between. Germline values: CDR1 SQVTM, CDR2 ANQGSEA. CDR3 loop: CSVEDSLGNTIYF. CDR3 DNA sequence: TGCAGCGTTGAGGACAGCTTGGGAAACACCATATATTTT.

The rearrangement uses TRBV29-1 and TRBJ2-1; 10 positions match TRBD2. Germline values: CDR1 SQVTM, CDR2 ANQGSEA. The CDR3 runs to 16 residues. Trimming took 1 base from V and 2 from J; bases not matched to a gene: 5. For the CDR3, the DNA is TGCAGCGTTGAAGGAACCGGGACTAGCGCCTACAATGAGCAGTTCTTC. It yields the protein CSVEGTGTSAYNEQFF.

This CDR3 is CASSVGTAYEQYF. Written as DNA, the CDR3 is TGTGCCAGCAGTGTGGGCACAGCCTACGAGCAGTACTTC. The chain links TRBV11-2 to TRBJ2-7; no firm D call. CDR1 is SGHAT and CDR2 is FQNNGV in the germline V gene. The CDR3 runs to 13 residues. V lost 6 bases and J 2 bases, leaving 11 bases between the germline ends.

This clone has only a few counts. The chain recombines TRBV30 with TRBJ1-4; D perhaps matches TRBD1 (6 bases). The CDR3 loop spans 14 amino acids. Germline lookup yields CDR1 GTSNPN and CDR2 SVGIG (reference sequence). Trimming took off 0 bases at V and 3 bases at J, with 8 bases between the two ends. The CDR3 DNA sequence: TGTGCCTGGAGTGTAGGGGGTGCTAATGAAAAACTGTTTTTT. This translates into CAWSVGGANEKLFF.

V is TRBV5-8 and J is TRBJ2-7; 11 bases match TRBD2. The CDR3 contains 15 residues. The ends lost 3 bases at V and 0 bases at J; junction bases unmatched: 2. CDR1 and CDR2 from the germline V gene are SGHTS and YDEGEE. CDR3 nucleotides: TGTGCCAGCAGCTGGACTAGCGGGCCCTCCTACGAGCAGTACTTC. Translation gives CASSWTSGPSYEQYF.

This clone was observed many times. The chain carries TRBV27 and TRBJ2-5; TRBD1 is a possible D gene (5 bases). Trimming removed 5 bases at V and 7 bases at J, with 17 bases between. The CDR3 has 14 amino acids. Germline CDR1 reads MNHEY; CDR2 reads SMNVEV (reference sequence). The CDR3 spells CASSPYMGRWTQYF. Written as DNA, the CDR3 is TGTGCCAGCAGTCCCTACATGGGGCGGTGGACCCAGTACTTC.

The chain employs TRBV28 and TRBJ1-2; D gene uncertain. CDR1 is MDHEN, CDR2 SYDVKM, per germline. The V end lost 3 bases, the J end lost 2 bases, and 19 bases lay between the germline ends. The CDR3 extends over 17 amino acids. The CDR3 DNA is TGTGCCAGCAGTTTTTCGGCCGGAGTTGCCCAAAACTATGGCTACACCTTC. Its protein product is CASSFSAGVAQNYGYTF.

This chain joins TRBV18 and TRBJ1-2; 8 bases agree with TRBD1. From germline, CDR1 is KGHSH and CDR2 LQKENI. The CDR3 contains 13 residues. Germline trimming cut 3 bases from V and 6 bases from J; bases unmatched to any gene: 3. CDR3 protein: CASSPDRVNGYTF. CDR3 sequence (DNA): TGTGCCAGCTCACCGGACAGGGTAAATGGCTACACCTTC.

This sequence joins TRBV19 and TRBJ2-7; 9 bases are a match to TRBD1. V trimming: 5 bases; J trimming: 3 bases; junction bases outside the gene matches: 20. The CDR3 covers 19 residues. CDR1 is LNHDA, CDR2 SQIVND, per germline (reference sequence). The CDR3 is CASSSIGTGSIRHGYEQYF. The CDR3 nucleotides read TGTGCCAGTAGTTCCATTGGGACAGGGTCGATAAGGCACGGCTACGAGCAGTACTTC.

This clone was found a few times. J is TRBJ1-3 and V is TRBV7-9; the match to TRBD1 covers 7 bases. In germline, CDR1 is SEHNR, CDR2 FQNEAQ (reference sequence). The CDR3 covers 16 residues. The J segment lost 1 base and the V segment lost 3 bases, leaving 6 bases of the junction unmatched. The CDR3 DNA is TGTGCCAGCAGCTTGGACAGGTCACTTTCTGGAAACACCATATATTTT. Protein product: CASSLDRSLSGNTIYF.

V gene TRBV5-1 combines with J gene TRBJ2-4; 9 bases map to TRBD1. The trim removed 7 bases at V and 6 bases at J, leaving 5 bases unmatched. This CDR3 is 13 amino acids long. CDR1 SGHRS and CDR2 YFSETQ come from the germline V gene. This CDR3 reads CASSKGQGNIQYF. DNA of the CDR3: TGCGCCAGCTCCAAGGGACAGGGAAACATTCAGTACTTC.

In this sample, this clone turned up once. J is TRBJ2-7 and V is TRBV4-2; the D gene is possibly TRBD1 (5 bases). The CDR3 runs 14 residues. Trimming cost V 4 bases and J 5 bases, with 15 bases left between them. From germline, CDR1 is LGHNA and CDR2 YNFKEQ. In DNA form, the CDR3 reads TGTGCCAGCAGCCTCCGACAAGGGGAAGACGAGCAGTACTTC. It specifies CASSLRQGEDEQYF.

J is TRBJ1-5 and V is TRBV6-6; 8 nucleotides line up with TRBD1. V gave up 4 bases and J gave up 6 bases; unmatched junction bases: 11. Germline assignment: CDR1 MNHNY and CDR2 SVGAGI (reference sequence). CDR3 size: 16 residues. This chain's CDR3 is CASSSMDRERSQPQHF. The CDR3 nucleotides read TGTGCCAGCAGTTCCATGGACAGGGAACGAAGTCAGCCCCAGCATTTT.

V gene TRBV30 combines with J gene TRBJ2-1; 11 nucleotides line up with TRBD2. The length of the CDR3 is 16 residues. Looked up from germline, CDR1 is GTSNPN and CDR2 is SVGIG (reference sequence). V lost 8 bases, J lost 0 bases, and 9 bases stayed unmatched. The CDR3 region is CAGVLAGGSSYNEQFF. Here the CDR3 DNA reads TGTGCCGGGGTGCTAGCGGGGGGAAGCTCCTACAATGAGCAGTTCTTC.